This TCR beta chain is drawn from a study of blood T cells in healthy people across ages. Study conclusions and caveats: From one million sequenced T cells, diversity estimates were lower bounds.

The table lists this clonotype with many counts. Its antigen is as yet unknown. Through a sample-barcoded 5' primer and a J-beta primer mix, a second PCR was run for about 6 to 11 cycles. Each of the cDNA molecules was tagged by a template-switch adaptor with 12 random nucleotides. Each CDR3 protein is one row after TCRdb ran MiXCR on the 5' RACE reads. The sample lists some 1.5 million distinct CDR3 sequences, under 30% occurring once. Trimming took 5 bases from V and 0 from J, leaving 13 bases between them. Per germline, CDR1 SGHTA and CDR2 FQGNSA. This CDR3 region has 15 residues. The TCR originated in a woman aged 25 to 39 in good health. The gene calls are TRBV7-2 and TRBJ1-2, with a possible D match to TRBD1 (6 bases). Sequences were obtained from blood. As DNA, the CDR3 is TGTGCCAGCAGCGGGAGACAGGCATCTAACTATGGCTACACCTTC. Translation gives CASSGRQASNYGYTF.